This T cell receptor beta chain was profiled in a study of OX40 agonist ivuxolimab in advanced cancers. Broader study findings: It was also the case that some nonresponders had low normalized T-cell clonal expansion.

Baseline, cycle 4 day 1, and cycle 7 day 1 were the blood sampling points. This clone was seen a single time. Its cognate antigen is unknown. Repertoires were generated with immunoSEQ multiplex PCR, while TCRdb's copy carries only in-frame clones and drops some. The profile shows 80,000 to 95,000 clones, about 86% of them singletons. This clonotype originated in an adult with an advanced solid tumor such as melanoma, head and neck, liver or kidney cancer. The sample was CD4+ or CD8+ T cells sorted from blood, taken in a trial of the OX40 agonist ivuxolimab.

The CDR3 spells CASSPSGGDTQYF. The DNA for the CDR3 is TGTGCCAGCAGCCCCTCGGGGGGAGATACGCAGTATTTT. This sequence joins TRBV6-4 and TRBJ2-3; 7 nucleotides agree with TRBD2. After removal of 6 bases from V and 5 bases from J, the junction contained 5 bases not matched to a gene. Germline lookup yields CDR1 MRHNA and CDR2 SNTAGT. The CDR3 consists of 13 residues.